The next 9 T cell receptor beta chains were all read from a single sample in a study of blood T cells in healthy people across ages. The second PCR ran about 6 to 11 cycles with a sample-barcoded 5' primer and J-beta primers. TCRdb reprocessed the 5' RACE reads with MiXCR, giving one entry per CDR3 protein. The data contain about 1.8 million distinct CDR3 sequences, around half of them seen just once; the ten biggest clones take up approximately 2.1%. Material for sequencing was blood. All receptors come from a woman in her 40s in good health.

The rearrangement links TRBV12-3 or TRBV12-4 to TRBJ1-5, with 8 bases aligning to TRBD1. Germline trimming cut 5 bases from V and 6 bases from J; bases unmatched to any gene: 6. The CDR3 totals 14 residues. The CDR3 spells CASSRQGTSQPQHF. CDR3 DNA sequence: TGTGCCAGCAGTAGACAGGGGACGAGTCAGCCCCAGCATTTT.

The rearrangement links TRBV3-1 to TRBJ2-7; D is perhaps TRBD1 or TRBD2 (6 bases each). V was pared by 2 bases and J by 0 bases, with 11 bases between. The CDR3 runs 15 residues. Per the germline V gene, CDR1 is LGHDT and CDR2 is YNNKEL (reference sequence). In DNA form, the CDR3 reads TGTGCCAGCAGCCAAATCGGGGGCCTCTCCTACGAGCAGTACTTC. Translating it yields CASSQIGGLSYEQYF.

This clonotype was detected only a few times. The chain has TRBV20-1 and TRBJ2-3; D unclear. Germline CDR1 and CDR2: DFQATT and SNEGSKA (reference sequence). The CDR3 contains 10 residues. V was trimmed by 3 bases and J by 8 bases, leaving 6 bases between them. CDR3 region: CSARLSTQYF. CDR3 coding DNA: TGCAGTGCTAGGCTATCTACGCAGTATTTT.

The rearrangement links TRBV6-2 or TRBV6-3 to TRBJ2-7; TRBD1 might be the D (5 bases). Trimming cost V 2 bases and J 10 bases, with 18 bases left between them. The germline V gene encodes CDR1 MNHEY and CDR2 SVGEGT. The CDR3 length is 14 residues. CDR3 region: CASSYPLGRADQYF. DNA of the CDR3: TGTGCCAGCAGTTACCCCTTGGGGCGCGCAGACCAGTACTTC.

This clonotype was seen more than once but under ten times. The chain combines TRBV21-1 with TRBJ2-5; the table's D call, TRBD1, was not checked against the DNA. TRBV21-1 is tagged as a pseudogene. The CDR3 runs 14 residues. The DNA for the CDR3 is TGTGCCAGCAGCATCATTGGGGACAGAGAGACCCAGTACTTC. Translation gives CASSIIGDRETQYF.

This chain uses TRBV28 with TRBJ2-6; D ambiguous. The CDR3 has 13 residues. Germline V gene lookup returns CDR1 MDHEN and CDR2 SYDVKM. Deletions cut 8 bases from V and 1 base from J, with 6 bases between. The DNA of the CDR3 is TGTGCCAGCCTCGTGTCTGGGGCCAACGTCCTGACTTTC. Protein sequence: CASLVSGANVLTF.

This chain links TRBV28 with TRBJ1-4; a possible D gene is TRBD1 (5 bases). V lost 4 bases, J lost 0 bases, and 15 bases lay in between. The germline CDR1 and CDR2 sequences are MDHEN and SYDVKM. This CDR3 contains 17 residues. The CDR3 nucleotides are TGTGCCAGCAGTTATTACCTGGGACTAACAACTAATGAAAAACTGTTTTTT. It codes for CASSYYLGLTTNEKLFF.

The gene calls are TRBV24-1 and TRBJ1-5; 7 nucleotides agree with TRBD1. Germline-derived CDR1 and CDR2 are KGHDR and SFDVKD. CDR3 length: 17 amino acids. Germline trimming cut 4 bases from V and 1 base from J; bases unmatched to any gene: 9. CDR3 residues: CATSDPKQGGSNQPQHF. As DNA, the CDR3 is TGTGCCACCAGTGACCCCAAGCAGGGGGGAAGCAATCAGCCCCAGCATTTT.

This clonotype has a count of ten or more. The chain employs TRBV12-3 or TRBV12-4 and TRBJ2-1; no clear D. The CDR3 runs 12 residues. Trimming took 5 bases from V and 4 from J, leaving 6 bases between them. The CDR3 DNA reads TGTGCCAGCAGTGAACAGTACAATGAGCAGTTCTTC. It translates to CASSEQYNEQFF.